The sequence of this T cell receptor (beta chain) was determined in a study of blood T cell repertoires in COVID-19. In this sample, this clone turned up a few times. Repertoires were generated with immunoSEQ multiplex PCR, while TCRdb's copy carries only in-frame clones and drops some. The data contain 150,000 or so clones, 85% to 95% of them singletons. The germline CDR1 and CDR2 sequences are MNHEY and SVGEGT. The V and J ends lost 0 bases and 2 bases respectively, with 17 bases between them. This CDR3 comprises 18 residues. This receptor was taken from a woman aged 45 to 65 with acute or convalescent COVID-19. J is TRBJ1-5 and V is TRBV6-2 or TRBV6-3; no definite D call. What was sequenced was peripheral blood. CDR3 nucleotides: TGTGCCAGCAGTTACTCGGTGGGAGAGGGATCGGGCAATCAGCCCCAGCATTTT. Translating it yields CASSYSVGEGSGNQPQHF.